These 20 T cell receptor beta chains share one sample of origin, sequenced in a study of blood T cells in healthy people across ages. Next came a second PCR, run for roughly 7 to 12 cycles, which used a sample-barcoded 5' primer along with a J-beta primer mix. Using its own MiXCR run on the 5' RACE reads, TCRdb lists one record per CDR3 protein. The data hold 1.5 million to 2 million distinct CDR3 sequences, with approximately 50% observed a single time. The material sequenced was blood. Source of these receptors: a woman aged 40 to 55 in good health.

On this clonotype itself: A read error may produce the germline difference seen at one junction end. This rearrangement joins TRBV14 to TRBJ2-3; TRBD2 is a possible D gene (5 bases). This CDR3 is 13 amino acids long. Germline CDR1 is SGHDN and CDR2 is FVKESK. The DNA for the CDR3 is TGTGCTAGCAGCCTCGGACTGCAAGATACGCAGTATTTT. This gives the protein CASSLGLQDTQYF. Based on the CDR3 plus reference TRBV14 and TRBJ2-3, the full variable domain is EAGVTQFPSHSVIEKGQTVTLRCDPISGHDNLYWYRRVMGKEIKFLLHFVKESKQDESGMPNNRFLAERTGGTYSTLKVQPAELEDSGVYFCASSLGLQDTQYFGPGTRLTVL.

This clonotype was seen only a few times. This chain uses TRBV28 with TRBJ1-1; 7 nucleotides match TRBD1. After removal of 5 bases from V and 3 bases from J, the junction contained 9 bases not matched to a gene. The V gene's germline CDR1 is MDHEN and CDR2 SYDVKM. This CDR3 is 15 amino acids long. This CDR3 is CASSPQTGRYTEAFF. In DNA form, the CDR3 reads TGTGCCAGCAGTCCCCAGACAGGGAGATACACTGAAGCTTTCTTT.

This chain connects TRBV5-1 to TRBJ1-1; D is undetermined. CDR1 and CDR2 (germline): SGHRS, YFSETQ. Deletions cut 2 bases from V and 0 bases from J, with 14 bases between. The CDR3 is made up of 16 amino acids. CDR3 nucleotides: TGCGCCAGCAGCTTCCGAGGACGAAACCTGAACACTGAAGCTTTCTTT. Translating it yields CASSFRGRNLNTEAFF.

This chain uses TRBV14 with TRBJ2-3, with D possibly being TRBD1 or TRBD2 (7 bases each). V was shortened by 0 bases and J by 8 bases, with 24 bases between the two germline ends. Per germline, CDR1 SGHDN and CDR2 FVKESK. The CDR3 has 18 residues. The CDR3 loop reads CASSQDHTTGGRGGTQYF. CDR3 nucleotide sequence: TGTGCCAGCAGCCAAGATCATACGACCGGTGGCAGGGGGGGTACGCAGTATTTT.

This chain connects TRBV28 to TRBJ2-3; 9 nucleotides line up with TRBD1. CDR1 and CDR2 (germline): MDHEN, SYDVKM. Trimming at V came to 5 bases and at J to 3 bases, leaving 18 bases not matched to a gene. This CDR3 has 19 amino acids. Here the CDR3 reads CASSQRSELNRGRTDTQYF. In nucleotides, the CDR3 is TGTGCCAGCAGTCAACGAAGCGAGCTAAACAGGGGGCGGACAGATACGCAGTATTTT.

This chain uses TRBV29-1 with TRBJ1-4, with D hard to call. The V gene's germline CDR1 is SQVTM and CDR2 ANQGSEA. The CDR3 contains 13 residues. CDR3 sequence (DNA): TGCAGTGTCCTGGAGCCGGCTAATGAAAAACTGTTTTTT. The encoded protein is CSVLEPANEKLFF.

This clonotype has more than one count but fewer than ten. The genes are TRBV5-1 and TRBJ1-1; a possible D gene is TRBD1 (5 bases). Germline V gives CDR1 SGHRS, CDR2 YFSETQ. V was cut by 5 bases and J by 6 bases, with 17 bases left in between. The CDR3 runs to 14 residues. The CDR3 sequence is CASSPDGGTSEAFF. In DNA, the CDR3 is TGCGCCAGCAGTCCGGACGGAGGGACTTCTGAAGCTTTCTTT.

This clonotype was observed a handful of times. The rearrangement joins TRBV5-1 to TRBJ2-7; D gene unclear. Germline V lookup: CDR1 SGHRS, CDR2 YFSETQ. The CDR3 extends over 15 amino acids. V gave up 4 bases and J gave up 0 bases, with 14 bases separating them. The CDR3 reads CASSQSGRISYEQYF. Written as DNA, the CDR3 is TGCGCCAGCAGCCAATCCGGGCGCATCTCCTACGAGCAGTACTTC.

The V call is TRBV29-1, the J call TRBJ1-2; 11 positions match TRBD1. Germline loops: CDR1 SQVTM, CDR2 ANQGSEA. With 6 bases clipped from V and 3 bases from J, the junction kept 3 bases outside the gene matches. The CDR3 totals 13 residues. The chain's CDR3 is CSVDRGQHYGYTF. CDR3 DNA: TGCAGCGTGGACAGGGGGCAGCACTATGGCTACACCTTC.

This clonotype was seen a handful of times. The V and J genes are TRBV2 and TRBJ2-3; D assignment may be TRBD1 or TRBD2 (5 bases each). Germline V gene lookup returns CDR1 SNHLY and CDR2 FYNNEI. V was trimmed by 4 bases and J by 0 bases, leaving 20 bases between them. The CDR3 contains 18 residues. The CDR3 DNA reads TGTGCCAGCAGTGCCACCCTGGGTGGGACCCCCAGCACAGATACGCAGTATTTT. Protein sequence: CASSATLGGTPSTDTQYF.

Worth noting for this clonotype: Germline is not matched at one junction end, which may reflect a read error. The CDR3 bases are TGTGCCAGCACCGAATGGGAGCCATATCTAGATACGCGGTATTTT. It translates to CASTEWEPYLDTRYF. The rearrangement uses TRBV2 and TRBJ2-3; D might be TRBD2 (5 bases). The CDR3 is 15 residues long. Germline assignment: CDR1 SNHLY and CDR2 FYNNEI.

J is TRBJ1-2 and V is TRBV20-1, with D possibly being TRBD1 (6 bases). Germline CDR1 reads DFQATT; CDR2 reads SNEGSKA (reference sequence). Trimming took off 1 base at V and 4 bases at J, with 13 bases between the two ends. This CDR3 comprises 14 residues. Here the CDR3 reads CSARGTRGSYGYTF. CDR3 nucleotides: TGCAGTGCTAGAGGCACCAGGGGCTCCTATGGCTACACCTTC.

This clonotype showed up just a few times. V and J are TRBV29-1 and TRBJ2-6; TRBD2 matches 8 bases. The CDR3 spans 12 residues. Germline CDR1 is SQVTM and CDR2 is ANQGSEA. V was pared by 5 bases and J by 11 bases, with 5 bases of the junction left unmatched. Here the CDR3 DNA reads TGCAGCGTTCCAATCGGGGGGGACGTCCTGACTTTC. Amino acid sequence: CSVPIGGDVLTF.

The V gene is TRBV2, the J gene TRBJ1-6; a weak D match, TRBD1 (5 bases). The germline CDR1 and CDR2 sequences are SNHLY and FYNNEI. Between the trimmed V and J ends, which lost 0 bases and 8 bases, there was a span of 11 bases. There are 15 residues in the CDR3. The chain's CDR3 is CASSEAGVDDSPLHF. The CDR3 nucleotides read TGTGCCAGCAGTGAAGCAGGGGTGGATGATTCACCCCTCCACTTT.

This clonotype was seen a handful of times. The chain carries TRBV28 and TRBJ2-7; 7 positions match TRBD2. V lost 6 bases and J lost 2; bases outside the gene matches: 7. CDR3 length: 14 amino acids. The V gene's germline CDR1 is MDHEN and CDR2 SYDVKM. The DNA for the CDR3 is TGTGCCAGCAGCCCCGCGGGGGTTACCTACGAGCAGTACTTC. This encodes CASSPAGVTYEQYF.

This rearrangement joins TRBV5-1 to TRBJ2-1, with D possibly matching TRBD2 (6 bases). This CDR3 has 16 amino acids. Germline CDR1 reads SGHRS; CDR2 reads YFSETQ. V was pared by 4 bases and J by 0 bases, with 14 bases between. The CDR3 sequence is CASSPEASVSYNEQFF. The CDR3 DNA follows: TGCGCCAGCAGCCCGGAGGCTAGCGTCTCCTACAATGAGCAGTTCTTC.

This clonotype was observed a handful of times. The chain carries TRBV20-1 and TRBJ2-7, with D perhaps TRBD2 (6 bases). Germline values: CDR1 DFQATT, CDR2 SNEGSKA (reference sequence). V shed 5 bases and J shed 0 bases, with 17 bases lying between them. CDR3 length: 15 residues. Here the CDR3 reads CSASPVAGPSYEQYF. The CDR3 DNA reads as TGCAGTGCTTCGCCGGTGGCGGGGCCCTCCTACGAGCAGTACTTC.

The gene calls are TRBV20-1 and TRBJ2-1; D uncertain. In germline, CDR1 is DFQATT, CDR2 SNEGSKA (reference sequence). The CDR3 is 11 amino acids. The V end was cut by 1 base, the J end by 13 bases, with 11 bases between. The CDR3 sequence is CSARVSETQFF. The CDR3 DNA reads as TGCAGTGCTAGAGTCTCAGAGACCCAGTTCTTC.

The V gene is TRBV21-1, the J gene TRBJ2-3; TRBD2 is the table's D call and was not checked against the DNA. TRBV21-1 represents a pseudogene. The CDR3 is 15 amino acids. CDR3 region: CASSIYRDYKDTQYF. As DNA, the CDR3 is TGTGCCAGCAGCATCTACCGGGACTATAAAGATACGCAGTATTTT.

The chain combines TRBV7-2 with TRBJ1-2; no definite D call. The CDR3 runs to 16 residues. V was cut by 5 bases and J by 0 bases, with 16 bases left in between. The V gene's germline CDR1 is SGHTA and CDR2 FQGNSA. CDR3 in DNA: TGTGCCAGCAGCATCCGGACGGAGTTAGCTAACTATGGCTACACCTTC. Amino acids: CASSIRTELANYGYTF.